The 14 T cell receptor beta chains below come from one sample, sequenced in a study of blood T cell repertoires in COVID-19. TCRdb keeps only in-frame clones here, not all; method: immunoSEQ multiplex PCR. The repertoire consists of 150,000 to 200,000 clones, with roughly 82% occurring once and the leading ten covering under 9%. Source material: peripheral blood. Receptors originate from a woman aged 35 to 49 with COVID-19, enrolled during active disease.

The chain joins TRBV6-5 to TRBJ2-7; D perhaps matches TRBD2 (7 bases). This CDR3 comprises 15 residues. Trimming cost V 4 bases and J 0 bases, with 13 bases left between them. Germline values: CDR1 MNHEY, CDR2 SVGAGI. CDR3 bases: TGTGCCAGCAGTTCGGGGGGCTACCCCTCCTACGAGCAGTACTTC. It yields the protein CASSSGGYPSYEQYF.

The chain links TRBV4-1 to TRBJ2-7; 9 bases are shared with TRBD1. V lost 5 bases, J lost 6 bases, and 8 bases stayed unmatched. CDR3 length: 14 residues. CDR1 is MGHRA, CDR2 YSYEKL, per germline. CDR3 in DNA: TGCGCCAGCAGCACCTACAGGGGGCCAAGCGAGCAGTACTTC. It translates to CASSTYRGPSEQYF.

The rearrangement uses TRBV12-3 or TRBV12-4 and TRBJ1-2; the D gene is possibly TRBD1 (6 bases). CDR3 length equals 13 residues. V was clipped by 2 bases and J by 7 bases, with 11 bases between them. The CDR3 is CASSLSQGFGYTF. CDR3 in DNA: TGTGCCAGCAGTTTATCACAGGGCTTTGGCTACACCTTC.

The chain has TRBV13 and TRBJ1-6; D is undetermined. V lost 5 bases and J lost 5, with 13 bases in between. Germline V gene lookup returns CDR1 PRHDT and CDR2 FYEKMQ (reference sequence). The CDR3 consists of 15 residues. The CDR3 DNA reads TGTGCCAGCAGCGCAGCCCCACGGGATAATTCACCCCTCCACTTT. This gives the protein CASSAAPRDNSPLHF. Combining the CDR3 with reference TRBV13 and TRBJ1-6 gives the whole variable domain AAGVIQSPRHLIKEKRETATLKCYPIPRHDTVYWYQQGPGQDPQFLISFYEKMQSDKGSIPDRFSAQQFSDYHSELNMSSLELGDSALYFCASSAAPRDNSPLHFGNGTRLTVT.

The rearrangement uses TRBV9 and TRBJ2-5; perhaps TRBD2 as D (6 bases). This CDR3 region has 15 residues. Germline V lookup: CDR1 SGDLS, CDR2 YYNGEE. Trimming took off 5 bases at V and 4 bases at J, with 18 bases between the two ends. DNA for the CDR3: TGTGCCAGCAGTCTTTCTCTGGACGGGGGAGAGACCCAGTACTTC. It translates to CASSLSLDGGETQYF.

This clone occurred once. The chain employs TRBV14 and TRBJ1-6; possibly TRBD1 for D (5 bases). In germline, CDR1 is SGHDN, CDR2 FVKESK. V lost 3 bases and J 4 bases, leaving 10 bases between the germline ends. This CDR3 is 15 amino acids long. The CDR3 region has the DNA TGTGCCAGCAGCCATTGGGACTTATATAATTCACCCCTCCACTTT. This sequence encodes CASSHWDLYNSPLHF.

There are a few counts of this clone. The V call is TRBV5-6, the J call TRBJ1-2; D is possibly TRBD1 (6 bases). V dropped 1 base and J dropped 2 bases, with 12 bases sitting between them. The CDR3 has 15 amino acids. Germline V gene lookup returns CDR1 SGHDT and CDR2 YYEEEE. CDR3 sequence (DNA): TGTGCCAGCAGCTTGTTTGCCGGGACAAACTATGGCTACACCTTC. This gives the protein CASSLFAGTNYGYTF.

The genes are TRBV6-5 and TRBJ2-1; D not resolved. Trimming took 7 bases from V and 4 from J, leaving 17 bases between them. The germline V gene has CDR1 MNHEY and CDR2 SVGAGI. The CDR3 is made up of 15 amino acids. For the CDR3, the DNA is TGTGCCAGCAAGCCGAGGCAAACTGCATACAATGAGCAGTTCTTC. Translated, it gives CASKPRQTAYNEQFF.

This clone was counted a few times. The chain couples TRBV7-8 to TRBJ1-4; weak D call: TRBD1 (6 bases). Trimming left V 5 bases short and J 0 bases short, with 10 bases between. Germline V gives CDR1 SGHVS, CDR2 FQNEAQ. This CDR3 spans 15 amino acids. The CDR3 loop reads CASSPTGTTNEKLFF. CDR3 coding DNA: TGTGCCAGCAGCCCAACAGGGACAACTAATGAAAAACTGTTTTTT.

This chain links TRBV9 with TRBJ1-1, with a weak D call TRBD1 (6 bases). V lost 3 bases and J 1 base, leaving 13 bases between the germline ends. This CDR3 is 15 amino acids long. The germline V gene encodes CDR1 SGDLS and CDR2 YYNGEE. CDR3 loop: CASSAGGQQNTEAFF. Written as DNA, the CDR3 is TGTGCCAGCAGCGCGGGGGGGCAGCAGAACACTGAAGCTTTCTTT.

The chain recombines TRBV9 with TRBJ1-1; 7 positions match TRBD1. This CDR3 has 13 residues. The junction had 3 bases not matched to a gene; V was cut back by 3 bases and J by 4 bases. The germline CDR1 and CDR2 sequences are SGDLS and YYNGEE. This CDR3 is CASSATGATEAFF. Written as DNA, the CDR3 is TGTGCCAGCAGCGCAACAGGGGCCACTGAAGCTTTCTTT.

This clone was seen just once. The genes are TRBV27 and TRBJ2-7; weak D call: TRBD2 (5 bases). V was clipped by 0 bases and J by 4 bases, with 16 bases between them. The germline gives CDR1 MNHEY, CDR2 SMNVEV (reference sequence). The CDR3 contains 16 residues. CDR3 loop: CASSLSGSPTPYEQYF. CDR3 DNA sequence: TGTGCCAGCAGTTTATCAGGGAGCCCAACACCATACGAGCAGTACTTC.

The J gene is TRBJ1-2, the V gene TRBV3-1 (or the pseudogene TRBV3-2), with 7 bases aligning to TRBD1. Germline trimming cut 5 bases from V and 2 bases from J; bases unmatched to any gene: 8. CDR1 is LGHDT and CDR2 is YNNKEL in the germline V gene (reference sequence). The CDR3 length is 15 residues. CDR3 loop: CASSYPGQANYGYTF. In DNA form, the CDR3 reads TGTGCCAGCAGCTACCCTGGACAGGCAAACTATGGCTACACCTTC.

The chain recombines TRBV30 with TRBJ2-7, with 8 bases identical to TRBD2. Germline CDR1 GTSNPN, CDR2 SVGIG (reference sequence). After removal of 0 bases from V and 0 bases from J, the junction contained 7 bases not matched to a gene. The CDR3 loop spans 16 amino acids. CDR3 in DNA: TGTGCCTGGAGTGTACGGGGGGGCGGGGCCTCCTACGAGCAGTACTTC. Protein: CAWSVRGGGASYEQYF.